This T cell receptor beta chain originates from a study of naive and memory T cell subsets. The beta constant-region primer was an equimolar mix of two oligonucleotides covering TRBC1 and TRBC2. TCRdb called the UMI-ligation and nested PCR reads again in MiXCR, with one record for every CDR3 protein. The table has around 160,000 distinct CDR3 sequences, 17% seen once. This clonotype has more than one count but fewer than ten. The source is a human donor in good health. The sequencing sample was made of naive CD4+ T cells from blood.

The CDR3 spells CASSHIGGGHYNEQFF. Here the CDR3 DNA reads TGTGCCAGCAGCCACATCGGTGGGGGGCATTACAATGAGCAGTTCTTC. V and J are TRBV4-2 and TRBJ2-1; D possibly matches TRBD1 or TRBD2 (6 bases each). The germline gives CDR1 LGHNA, CDR2 YNFKEQ. V was trimmed by 3 bases and J by 4 bases, leaving 16 bases between them. The CDR3 totals 16 residues.